These 19 T cell receptor beta chains were sequenced from one sample in a study of monozygotic twins with inflammatory bowel disease. TCRdb processed the 5' RACE reads again and assigns one entry to each CDR3 protein, with no DNA. This sample contains fewer than 150,000 distinct CDR3 sequences. The sample was blood. The source is a human donor with ulcerative colitis or Crohn's disease, or a healthy co-twin of an affected twin (not recorded which).

The chain combines TRBV4-2 with TRBJ2-4; as DNA is missing, the TRBD2 call by TCRdb cannot be tested. The length of the CDR3 is 15 residues. Germline CDR1 and CDR2: LGHNA and YNFKEQ. The CDR3 protein is CASRPAGSAKNIQYF.

V usage is TRBV20-1 and J usage is TRBJ1-3; no DNA is available, so the TRBD1 call from TCRdb remains unchecked. This CDR3 is 16 amino acids long. CDR1 and CDR2 (germline): DFQATT, SNEGSKA (reference sequence). The CDR3 is CSARGTNPGSGNTIYF.

The CDR3 loop is CSAHSTSWKTQYF. The chain combines TRBV20-1 with TRBJ2-5; absent DNA, TCRdb's TRBD2 call cannot be checked. There are 13 residues in the CDR3. The germline gives CDR1 DFQATT, CDR2 SNEGSKA (reference sequence).

J is TRBJ2-7 and V is TRBV7-8; the D gene TCRdb calls, TRBD1, cannot be checked with no DNA. CDR3 length equals 16 residues. CDR1 is SGHVS and CDR2 is FQNEAQ in the germline V gene. The CDR3 region is CASSPMVGRYSYEQYF.

This rearrangement joins TRBV11-1 to TRBJ2-1; the TCRdb D gene call, TRBD1, has no DNA to confirm it. Germline CDR1 reads SGHAT; CDR2 reads FQDESV (reference sequence). This CDR3 is 16 amino acids long. This chain's CDR3 is CASSFLSPSSYNEQFF.

The chain employs TRBV20-1 and TRBJ2-3; TCRdb indicates TRBD1, and absent DNA this call remains unverified. The germline gives CDR1 DFQATT, CDR2 SNEGSKA (reference sequence). The CDR3 loop spans 16 amino acids. CDR3 region: CSARPGGGRSTDTQYF.

The chain uses TRBV18 and TRBJ2-1; without DNA, the TCRdb call of TRBD2 cannot be checked. CDR3 length equals 16 residues. Per germline, CDR1 KGHSH and CDR2 LQKENI. The CDR3 reads CASSPPGRVSYNEQFF.

The J gene is TRBJ1-3, the V gene TRBV20-1. From germline, CDR1 is DFQATT and CDR2 SNEGSKA (reference sequence). The CDR3 extends over 13 amino acids. The CDR3 here is CSASQGAGNIIYF.

The gene calls are TRBV20-1 and TRBJ1-3; no DNA is available, so the TRBD1 call from TCRdb remains unchecked. Germline V gene lookup returns CDR1 DFQATT and CDR2 SNEGSKA (reference sequence). The CDR3 is made up of 13 amino acids. CDR3 in amino acids: CSAPGYARNTIYF.

V is TRBV5-1 and J is TRBJ2-2; TCRdb's assignment of TRBD2 cannot be checked, as there is no DNA. Germline CDR1 is SGHRS and CDR2 is YFSETQ. The CDR3 length is 16 residues. CDR3 residues: CASSHYSGGFTGELFF.

J is TRBJ2-1 and V is TRBV3-1. There are 11 residues in the CDR3. Germline CDR1 LGHDT, CDR2 YNNKEL (reference sequence). The CDR3 reads CASRFYNEQFF.

The chain joins TRBV5-1 to TRBJ2-2; TCRdb proposes TRBD1, but this gene call is untestable without DNA. Germline V gene sequence: CDR1 SGHRS, CDR2 YFSETQ. The CDR3 runs 15 residues. Here the CDR3 reads CASSLMTGETGELFF. Together with reference TRBV5-1 and TRBJ2-2, the CDR3 gives the full variable domain: KAGVTQTPRYLIKTRGQQVTLSCSPISGHRSVSWYQQTPGQGLQFLFEYFSETQRNKGNFPGRFSGRQFSNSRSEMNVSTLELGDSALYLCASSLMTGETGELFFGEGSRLTVL.

This chain uses TRBV3-1 with TRBJ2-5. The CDR3 contains 14 residues. In germline, CDR1 is LGHDT, CDR2 YNNKEL (reference sequence). CDR3: CASSLKAGQKTQYF.

The chain joins TRBV20-1 to TRBJ1-2; without DNA, the TCRdb call of TRBD1 cannot be checked. The CDR3 loop spans 15 amino acids. Per the germline V gene, CDR1 is DFQATT and CDR2 is SNEGSKA (reference sequence). CDR3 in amino acids: CSARDSRQAYYGYTF.

V gene TRBV19 combines with J gene TRBJ1-5; TCRdb returns TRBD1, unconfirmable since there is no DNA. This CDR3 region has 16 residues. CDR1 is LNHDA, CDR2 SQIVND, per germline (reference sequence). CDR3 in amino acids: CASRRGGQYSNQPQHF.

The rearrangement uses TRBV12-3 or TRBV12-4 and TRBJ2-2. The CDR3 consists of 13 residues. CDR3 residues: CASSFKRTGELFF.

The chain combines TRBV5-4 with TRBJ2-5; TCRdb reports TRBD2, a call that lacks DNA to check it against. This CDR3 is 15 amino acids long. The germline gives CDR1 SGHNT, CDR2 YYREEE (reference sequence). CDR3 sequence reads: CASSLKTTGSETQYF.

CDR3 sequence reads: CAISDVGLVRETQYF. The chain links TRBV10-3 to TRBJ2-5; TCRdb picks TRBD2, but there is no DNA to check that call. Germline lookup yields CDR1 ENHRY and CDR2 SYGVKD. This CDR3 spans 15 amino acids.

The V and J genes are TRBV20-1 and TRBJ1-1. This CDR3 has 14 residues. Germline V lookup: CDR1 DFQATT, CDR2 SNEGSKA (reference sequence). CDR3 amino acids: CSAPSRVDGTEAFF.